This is a list of T cell receptor beta chains from one sample in a study of T-cell memory formation after mild COVID-19. Using its own MiXCR run on the 5' RACE reads, TCRdb lists one record per CDR3 protein. The top ten hold approximately 22% of the sample, which has approximately 300,000 distinct CDR3 sequences, 8.2% seen once. The material sequenced was PBMCs or a T cell subset sorted from them (not recorded which). These receptors were collected from a man aged 18-30 years who had mild COVID-19 (a few samples of this study predate the infection). Cell type and time point are not known. CDR3s include the opening cysteine and the closing phenylalanine or tryptophan. The D gene is left open where the match is weak. The size field is filled for only some rows; it gives once, few, many or a size class.

clone size: many; V gene: TRBV5-1; D gene: -; J gene: TRBJ1-4; CDR3 DNA: TGCGCCAGCAGCTTGGAAGGGCCCGGGGAAAAACTGTTTTTT; CDR3 protein: CASSLEGPGEKLFF
clone size: many; V gene: TRBV12-3/TRBV12-4; D gene: -; J gene: TRBJ1-4; CDR3 DNA: TGTGCCAGCAGCCCTGTATCTACTAATGAAAAACTGTTTTTT; CDR3 protein: CASSPVSTNEKLFF
clone size: few; V gene: TRBV2; D gene: -; J gene: TRBJ1-4; CDR3 DNA: TGTGCCAGCGGACAGATTAATGAAAAACTGTTTTTT; CDR3 protein: CASGQINEKLFF
clone size: many; V gene: TRBV5-1; D gene: -; J gene: TRBJ2-3; CDR3 DNA: TGCGCCAGCAGCTCCGCGGTGGCCACAGATACGCAGTATTTT; CDR3 protein: CASSSAVATDTQYF
clone size: -; V gene: TRBV29-1; D gene: -; J gene: TRBJ1-4; CDR3 DNA: TGCAGCGTTGGAGTGGGGAACTATGAAAAACTGTTTTTT; CDR3 protein: CSVGVGNYEKLFF
clone size: once; V gene: TRBV6-5; D gene: TRBD2; J gene: TRBJ2-1; CDR3 DNA: TGTGCCAGCAGTCTCCGGGTAGCGGGGAGGGATGAGCAGTTCTTC; CDR3 protein: CASSLRVAGRDEQFF
clone size: -; V gene: TRBV4-3; D gene: -; J gene: TRBJ1-2; CDR3 DNA: TGCGCCGGCCCGGGGGCAGGGTATGGCTACACCTTC; CDR3 protein: CAGPGAGYGYTF
clone size: few; V gene: TRBV12-3/TRBV12-4; D gene: TRBD1; J gene: TRBJ1-1; CDR3 DNA: TGTGCCAGCAACCGGTGGACAGGAATTTTTAGGAACACTGAAGCTTTCTTT; CDR3 protein: CASNRWTGIFRNTEAFF
clone size: -; V gene: TRBV12-5; D gene: -; J gene: TRBJ2-2; CDR3 DNA: TGTGCTAGTGGTCCGCCGGCTCGCGGCGGGGAGCTGTTTTTT; CDR3 protein: CASGPPARGGELFF
clone size: -; V gene: TRBV19; D gene: -; J gene: TRBJ2-3; CDR3 DNA: TGTGCCAGTAGTACTCGGACACTGACTAGCACAGATACGCAGTATTTT; CDR3 protein: CASSTRTLTSTDTQYF
clone size: few; V gene: TRBV5-1; D gene: -; J gene: TRBJ2-3; CDR3 DNA: TGCGCCAGCAGCTTGGATTATTATACGCAGTATTTT; CDR3 protein: CASSLDYYTQYF
clone size: many; V gene: TRBV6-1; D gene: -; J gene: TRBJ1-3; CDR3 DNA: TGTGCCAGCAGTCGCCAGGAGGTCGCGTCCGGAAACACCATATATTTT; CDR3 protein: CASSRQEVASGNTIYF
clone size: -; V gene: TRBV6-5; D gene: -; J gene: TRBJ1-5; CDR3 DNA: TGTGCCAGCAGTTACTCGATTCCTCTGAAGCAGCCCCAGCATTTT; CDR3 protein: CASSYSIPLKQPQHF
clone size: -; V gene: TRBV9; D gene: -; J gene: TRBJ2-3; CDR3 DNA: TGTGCCAGCAGCGTAGCTACCCCCGCTGATACGCAGTATTTT; CDR3 protein: CASSVATPADTQYF
clone size: few; V gene: TRBV12-5; D gene: -; J gene: TRBJ2-1; CDR3 DNA: TGTGCTAGTGGCCCCCACAATGGGGCTTTC; CDR3 protein: CASGPHNGAF
clone size: few; V gene: TRBV6-5; D gene: TRBD2; J gene: TRBJ2-1; CDR3 DNA: TGTGCCAGCAGTTCATTGACTAGCGGGGGGAATGAGCAGTTCTTC; CDR3 protein: CASSSLTSGGNEQFF
clone size: -; V gene: TRBV19; D gene: TRBD2; J gene: TRBJ2-1; CDR3 DNA: TGTGCCAGTAGTACCCGGACTAGCGGGGTCGATGAGCAGTTCTTC; CDR3 protein: CASSTRTSGVDEQFF
clone size: few; V gene: TRBV5-1; D gene: -; J gene: TRBJ1-6; CDR3 DNA: TGCGCCAGCAGCGAACAGCGGGGGAATTCACCCCTCCACTTT; CDR3 protein: CASSEQRGNSPLHF
clone size: -; V gene: TRBV7-9; D gene: -; J gene: TRBJ2-2; CDR3 DNA: TGTGCCAGCTATCGGGCCGGGGAGCTGTTTTTT; CDR3 protein: CASYRAGELFF
clone size: few; V gene: TRBV27; D gene: -; J gene: TRBJ2-3; CDR3 DNA: TGTGCCAGCAGCCCTGCTGACGGACGAATCACAGATACGCAGTATTTT; CDR3 protein: CASSPADGRITDTQYF
clone size: few; V gene: TRBV7-8; D gene: -; J gene: TRBJ1-5; CDR3 DNA: TGTGCCAGCAGTTCCGATCGGGGTCGGAGCAATCAGCCCCAGCATTTT; CDR3 protein: CASSSDRGRSNQPQHF
clone size: many; V gene: TRBV18; D gene: -; J gene: TRBJ2-3; CDR3 DNA: TGTGCCAGCTCAACAACAGGGTCAACCCGAGATACGCAGTATTTT; CDR3 protein: CASSTTGSTRDTQYF
clone size: -; V gene: TRBV23-1; D gene: TRBD2; J gene: TRBJ2-1; CDR3 DNA: TGCGCCAGCAGTCAATCGGGGGGGGGAACGTCCTACAATGAGCAGTTCTTC; CDR3 protein: CASSQSGGGTSYNEQFF
clone size: many; V gene: TRBV6-6; D gene: -; J gene: TRBJ1-1; CDR3 DNA: TGTGCCAGCACCCTAACAGGGAAAACTTTCTTT; CDR3 protein: CASTLTGKTFF
clone size: -; V gene: TRBV9; D gene: -; J gene: TRBJ2-2; CDR3 DNA: TGTGCCAGCCGGGACCCCGCCACGAACGGGGAGCTGTTTTTT; CDR3 protein: CASRDPATNGELFF
clone size: few; V gene: TRBV6-6; D gene: TRBD1; J gene: TRBJ1-2; CDR3 DNA: TGTGCCAGCAGTCTTTCCTCCGGGACAGCGAACTATGGCTACACCTTC; CDR3 protein: CASSLSSGTANYGYTF
clone size: many; V gene: TRBV7-2; D gene: -; J gene: TRBJ2-7; CDR3 DNA: TGTGCCAGCAGCTTAGACCCTTACAACGAGCAGTACTTC; CDR3 protein: CASSLDPYNEQYF
clone size: -; V gene: TRBV5-6; D gene: -; J gene: TRBJ2-7; CDR3 DNA: TGTGCCAGCAGCCGTGGCGTGGGGGCAAACTACGAGCAGTACTTC; CDR3 protein: CASSRGVGANYEQYF
clone size: -; V gene: TRBV12-3/TRBV12-4; D gene: TRBD1; J gene: TRBJ2-7; CDR3 DNA: TGTGCCAGCAGTTTTGCAGGGGGTTGGGAGCAGTACTTC; CDR3 protein: CASSFAGGWEQYF
clone size: few; V gene: TRBV10-3; D gene: TRBD1; J gene: TRBJ2-3; CDR3 DNA: TGTGCCATCAGTCGGGGACAGGGTAGAAGGACAGATACGCAGTATTTT; CDR3 protein: CAISRGQGRRTDTQYF
clone size: few; V gene: TRBV20-1; D gene: -; J gene: TRBJ2-1; CDR3 DNA: TGCAGTGCTAGGGCCGATGAGCAGTTCTTC; CDR3 protein: CSARADEQFF
clone size: few; V gene: TRBV4-1; D gene: TRBD1; J gene: TRBJ1-2; CDR3 DNA: TGCGCCAGCAGCCAGGGACAGGGGCGGACGGGCACCTTC; CDR3 protein: CASSQGQGRTGTF
clone size: many; V gene: TRBV11-1; D gene: TRBD2; J gene: TRBJ2-1; CDR3 DNA: TGTGCCAGCAGCTTAGTGGGGAGGGGCAGGGATTTTTCAAATGAGCAGTTCTTC; CDR3 protein: CASSLVGRGRDFSNEQFF
clone size: few; V gene: TRBV18; D gene: -; J gene: TRBJ2-5; CDR3 DNA: TGTGCCAGCTCACCACTCCAACGGGGGCACCAAGAGACCCAGTACTTC; CDR3 protein: CASSPLQRGHQETQYF
clone size: few; V gene: TRBV10-3; D gene: -; J gene: TRBJ1-2; CDR3 DNA: TGTGCCATCCCTCTTGCGGGGCAGGGGTACTATGGCTACACCTTC; CDR3 protein: CAIPLAGQGYYGYTF
clone size: many; V gene: TRBV10-3; D gene: TRBD2; J gene: TRBJ2-7; CDR3 DNA: TGTGCCATCAGTGAGTCGACTAGCGGGGGCGACGAGCAGTACTTC; CDR3 protein: CAISESTSGGDEQYF
clone size: few; V gene: TRBV27; D gene: -; J gene: TRBJ1-5; CDR3 DNA: TGTGCCAGCACAAAAGAAGATCAGCCCCAGCATTTT; CDR3 protein: CASTKEDQPQHF
clone size: few; V gene: TRBV7-8; D gene: -; J gene: TRBJ2-3; CDR3 DNA: TGTGCCAGCAGCCGGACACCCAGCACAGATACGCAGTATTTT; CDR3 protein: CASSRTPSTDTQYF
clone size: many; V gene: TRBV3-1; D gene: -; J gene: TRBJ2-3; CDR3 DNA: TGTGCCAGCAGCCAAGTCCACCGAGATACGCAGTATTTT; CDR3 protein: CASSQVHRDTQYF
clone size: many; V gene: TRBV7-2; D gene: TRBD2; J gene: TRBJ2-7; CDR3 DNA: TGTGCCAGCAGCTTTTCTAGCGGGGGCTACGAGCAGTACTTC; CDR3 protein: CASSFSSGGYEQYF
clone size: many; V gene: TRBV12-3/TRBV12-4; D gene: -; J gene: TRBJ2-2; CDR3 DNA: TGTGCCAGCAGCCCCCGGGGGTATCGCACCGGGGAGCTGTTTTTT; CDR3 protein: CASSPRGYRTGELFF
clone size: -; V gene: TRBV25-1; D gene: -; J gene: TRBJ2-3; CDR3 DNA: TGTGCCAGCCAAGCAAGGGTTTTCATTGATACGCAGTATTTT; CDR3 protein: CASQARVFIDTQYF
clone size: many; V gene: TRBV7-9; D gene: -; J gene: TRBJ1-1; CDR3 DNA: TGTGCCAGCAGCTTAGTTAATCAGGAGGAAGCTTTCTTT; CDR3 protein: CASSLVNQEEAFF